These 17 T cell receptor beta chains share one sample of origin, sequenced in a study of T cell clusters in autoimmune cytopenias. TRB rearrangements were amplified by touch-down multiplex PCR with mixed TRB-A/B primers. With the multiplex PCR reads reprocessed, TCRdb shows one record per CDR3 protein and no DNA. The table lists thousands of distinct CDR3 sequences. Each sample's input was roughly 270 ng genomic DNA, about 38,000 genome equivalents. The sequencing input was peripheral blood. The receptors here all came from a human donor with an autoimmune cytopenia or autoimmune hepatitis (not recorded which).

This clonotype counts as medium-sized by frequency. The chain recombines TRBV19 with TRBJ2-2; TCRdb's D gene call, TRBD1, goes unchecked for lack of DNA. Germline V gene lookup returns CDR1 LNHDA and CDR2 SQIVND (reference sequence). This CDR3 has 21 residues. CDR3 region: CASSIDHRFVFGTPNTGELFF. The full variable domain, with the rest looked up from reference TRBV19 and TRBJ2-2, is DGGITQSPKYLFRKEGQNVTLSCEQNLNHDAMYWYRQDPGQGLRLIYYSQIVNDFQKGDIAEGYSVSREKKESFPLTVTSAQKNPTAFYLCASSIDHRFVFGTPNTGELFFGEGSRLTVL.

Its frequency marks this clonotype as medium-sized. The chain combines TRBV27 with TRBJ1-6. The CDR3 is 15 residues long. CDR1 is MNHEY, CDR2 SMNVEV, per germline (reference sequence). The CDR3 sequence: CASSLFAREDSPLHF.

This clonotype is classed as medium-sized by frequency. V gene TRBV24-1 combines with J gene TRBJ2-3; the TRBD1 assignment by TCRdb is unverifiable without DNA. The germline gives CDR1 KGHDR, CDR2 SFDVKD. CDR3 length: 15 amino acids. The CDR3 region is CATGGGDRGTDTQYF.

This clonotype is medium-sized (0.01 to 0.1%) by frequency. J is TRBJ2-5 and V is TRBV7-3; TCRdb's assignment of TRBD1 cannot be checked, as there is no DNA. This CDR3 has 18 amino acids. Germline V gene sequence: CDR1 SGHTA, CDR2 FQGTGA. CDR3 residues: CASSLVHHRGMLGETQYF.

In terms of frequency, this clonotype is medium-sized (0.01 to 0.1%). This chain connects TRBV7-2 to TRBJ1-2; the TCRdb D gene call, TRBD1, has no DNA to confirm it. Germline loops: CDR1 SGHTA, CDR2 FQGNSA. The CDR3 sequence is 17 residues long. The CDR3 reads CASSNTQVDPLDYGYTF.

This clonotype registers medium-sized (0.01 to 0.1%) by frequency. The V and J genes are TRBV18 and TRBJ2-3. Germline CDR1 and CDR2: KGHSH and LQKENI. The CDR3 runs to 15 residues. The CDR3 spells CASSPPRSGTDTQYF.

J is TRBJ1-2 and V is TRBV27; the D call of TRBD1 rests on TCRdb alone, since no DNA is present to check it. There are 12 residues in the CDR3. Per the germline V gene, CDR1 is MNHEY and CDR2 is SMNVEV (reference sequence). This CDR3 reads CASKGRGEGYTF.

This clonotype is deemed medium-sized by its frequency. CDR3 residues: CATGEAVYNSPLHF. The chain employs TRBV7-2 and TRBJ1-6. The CDR3 covers 14 residues. Per the germline V gene, CDR1 is SGHTA and CDR2 is FQGNSA.

This clonotype is labeled medium-sized based on frequency. The chain uses TRBV6-5 and TRBJ1-1; TCRdb picks TRBD1, but there is no DNA to check that call. There are 15 residues in the CDR3. CDR1 is MNHEY and CDR2 is SVGAGI in the germline V gene. The CDR3 loop reads CASTQQGAVNTEAFF.

This clonotype shows up as medium-sized (0.01 to 0.1%) by frequency. This rearrangement joins TRBV5-7 to TRBJ2-7; TCRdb names TRBD1, which stays unverified in the absence of DNA. TRBV5-7 is placed among ORFs of uncertain function. The CDR3 spans 13 residues. The CDR3 loop reads CASSLSYRAEQYF.

This clonotype shows up as medium-sized (0.01 to 0.1%) by frequency. The chain carries TRBV7-9 and TRBJ2-5; TCRdb outputs TRBD2, but without DNA this stays unchecked. The CDR3 is 15 amino acids. Germline loops: CDR1 SEHNR, CDR2 FQNEAQ (reference sequence). The CDR3 sequence is CASSYGTSAQETQYF.

This clonotype registers medium-sized (0.01 to 0.1%) by frequency. The chain joins TRBV6-5 to TRBJ2-7; TCRdb's D call, TRBD2, is unchecked because there is no DNA. Germline lookup yields CDR1 MNHEY and CDR2 SVGAGI. This CDR3 has 15 amino acids. The CDR3: CASRAGLAGDYEQYF.

Measured by frequency, this clonotype is medium-sized. The gene calls are TRBV5-6 and TRBJ1-6. Germline CDR1 reads SGHDT; CDR2 reads YYEEEE. The length of the CDR3 is 12 residues. The CDR3 is CASSFGDSPLHF.

Frequency places this clonotype as medium-sized (0.01 to 0.1%). The V and J genes are TRBV30 and TRBJ2-7. CDR3 length: 15 residues. The germline V gene encodes CDR1 GTSNPN and CDR2 SVGIG (reference sequence). CDR3 amino acids: CAWSVWAGRAYEQYF.

By frequency, this clonotype is medium-sized. The genes are TRBV6-5 and TRBJ2-3; TCRdb reports TRBD2, a call that lacks DNA to check it against. CDR1 and CDR2 (germline): MNHEY, SVGAGI. The CDR3 has 15 residues. This CDR3 reads CASSLGSGGTDTQYF.

Its frequency marks this clonotype as medium-sized (0.01 to 0.1%). The gene calls are TRBV27 and TRBJ1-1; the TRBD1 assignment by TCRdb is unverifiable without DNA. The CDR3 has 17 amino acids. Germline CDR1 reads MNHEY; CDR2 reads SMNVEV (reference sequence). CDR3: CASSLAGTGLGNTEAFF.

Frequency places this clonotype as medium-sized. The V and J genes are TRBV6-2 or TRBV6-3 and TRBJ2-1; without DNA, the TCRdb call of TRBD2 cannot be checked. Per the germline V gene, CDR1 is MNHEY and CDR2 is SVGEGT. The CDR3 contains 14 residues. The CDR3: CASRLERERDEQFF.